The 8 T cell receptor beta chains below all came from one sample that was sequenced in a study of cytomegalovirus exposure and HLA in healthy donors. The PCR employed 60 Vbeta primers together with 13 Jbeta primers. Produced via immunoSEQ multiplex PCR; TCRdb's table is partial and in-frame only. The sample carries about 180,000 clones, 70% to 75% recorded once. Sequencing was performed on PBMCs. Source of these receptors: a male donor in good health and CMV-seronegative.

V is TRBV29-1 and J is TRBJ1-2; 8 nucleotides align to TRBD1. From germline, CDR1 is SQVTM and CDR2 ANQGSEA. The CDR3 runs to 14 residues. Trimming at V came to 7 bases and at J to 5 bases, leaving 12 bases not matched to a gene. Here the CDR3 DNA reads TGCAGCGCCTTGTGGGGTGGGACAGGATATGGCTACACCTTC. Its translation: CSALWGGTGYGYTF.

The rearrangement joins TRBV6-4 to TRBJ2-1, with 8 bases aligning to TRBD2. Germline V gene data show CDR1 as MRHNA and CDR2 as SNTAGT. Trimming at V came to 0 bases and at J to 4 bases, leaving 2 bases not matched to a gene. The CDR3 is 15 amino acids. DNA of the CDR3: TGTGCCAGCAGTGACTCCGGGGGGGGGTACAATGAGCAGTTCTTC. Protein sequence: CASSDSGGGYNEQFF.

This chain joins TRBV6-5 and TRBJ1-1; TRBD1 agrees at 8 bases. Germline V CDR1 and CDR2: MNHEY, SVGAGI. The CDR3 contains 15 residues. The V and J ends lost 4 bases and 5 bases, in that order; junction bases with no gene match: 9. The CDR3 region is CASSSRGLGKTEAFF. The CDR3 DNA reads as TGTGCCAGCAGTTCCAGGGGGCTTGGGAAGACTGAAGCTTTCTTT.

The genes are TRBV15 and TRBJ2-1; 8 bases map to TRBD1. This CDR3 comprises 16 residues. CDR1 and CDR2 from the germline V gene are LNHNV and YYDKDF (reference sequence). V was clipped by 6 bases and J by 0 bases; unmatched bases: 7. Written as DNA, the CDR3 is TGTGCCACCAGGGACAGGGCAATGAGCTCCTACAATGAGCAGTTCTTC. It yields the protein CATRDRAMSSYNEQFF.

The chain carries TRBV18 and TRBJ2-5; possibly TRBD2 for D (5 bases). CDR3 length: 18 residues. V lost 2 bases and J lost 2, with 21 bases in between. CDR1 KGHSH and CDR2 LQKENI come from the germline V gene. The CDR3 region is CASSPFVSSGLDQETQYF. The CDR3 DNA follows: TGTGCCAGCTCACCATTTGTGTCTTCGGGGTTGGATCAAGAGACCCAGTACTTC.

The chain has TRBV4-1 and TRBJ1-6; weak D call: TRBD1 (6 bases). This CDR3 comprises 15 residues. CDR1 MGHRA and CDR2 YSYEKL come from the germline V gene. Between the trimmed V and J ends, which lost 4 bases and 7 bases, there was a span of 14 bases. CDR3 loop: CASSLQGFDNSPLHF. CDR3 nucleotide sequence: TGCGCCAGCAGCCTACAGGGCTTCGACAATTCACCCCTCCACTTT.

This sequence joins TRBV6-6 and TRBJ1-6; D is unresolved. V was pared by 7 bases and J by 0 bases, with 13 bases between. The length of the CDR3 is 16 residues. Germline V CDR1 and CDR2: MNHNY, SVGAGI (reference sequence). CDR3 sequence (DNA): TGTGCCAGCACCACACCTACAGTCTCCTATAATTCACCCCTCCACTTT. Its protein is CASTTPTVSYNSPLHF.

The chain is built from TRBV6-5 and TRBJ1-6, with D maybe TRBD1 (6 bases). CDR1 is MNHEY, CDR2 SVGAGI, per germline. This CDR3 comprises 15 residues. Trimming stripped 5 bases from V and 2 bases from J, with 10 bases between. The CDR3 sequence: CASSKQGPYNSPLHF. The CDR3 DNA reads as TGTGCCAGCAGTAAACAGGGACCCTATAATTCACCCCTCCACTTT.